The 2 T cell receptor beta chains below come from one sample, sequenced in a study of blood T cell repertoires in COVID-19. The method was immunoSEQ multiplex PCR; TCRdb's version includes in-frame clones alone and lacks a portion of them. The data contain 150,000 to 200,000 clones, 82% of them singletons. Input material: peripheral blood. Receptors originate from a woman in her thirties or forties with COVID-19, enrolled during active disease.

The chain has TRBV5-8 and TRBJ2-4; 8 bases map to TRBD1. The CDR3 extends over 15 amino acids. V lost 3 bases and J lost 4; bases outside the gene matches: 6. Germline CDR1 and CDR2: SGHTS and YDEGEE. The CDR3 here is CASSSLRGLKNIQYF. CDR3 in DNA: TGTGCCAGCAGCTCTCTCAGGGGGCTGAAAAACATTCAGTACTTC. The full variable domain, in which reference TRBV5-8 and TRBJ2-4 provide the parts outside the CDR3, is EAGVTQSPTHLIKTRGQQATLRCSPISGHTSVYWYQQALGLGLQFLLWYDEGEERNRGNFPPRFSGRQFPNYSSELNVNALELEDSALYLCASSSLRGLKNIQYFGAGTRLSVL.

This clone occurred a few times. The V gene is TRBV6-5, the J gene TRBJ2-4, with a tentative D call TRBD1 (5 bases). The CDR3 runs to 15 residues. Trimming removed 2 bases at V and 4 bases at J, with 12 bases between. Germline V gives CDR1 MNHEY, CDR2 SVGAGI. The CDR3, as DNA: TGTGCCAGCAGTTACACCCAGACAGAGAAAAACATTCAGTACTTC. This gives the protein CASSYTQTEKNIQYF.